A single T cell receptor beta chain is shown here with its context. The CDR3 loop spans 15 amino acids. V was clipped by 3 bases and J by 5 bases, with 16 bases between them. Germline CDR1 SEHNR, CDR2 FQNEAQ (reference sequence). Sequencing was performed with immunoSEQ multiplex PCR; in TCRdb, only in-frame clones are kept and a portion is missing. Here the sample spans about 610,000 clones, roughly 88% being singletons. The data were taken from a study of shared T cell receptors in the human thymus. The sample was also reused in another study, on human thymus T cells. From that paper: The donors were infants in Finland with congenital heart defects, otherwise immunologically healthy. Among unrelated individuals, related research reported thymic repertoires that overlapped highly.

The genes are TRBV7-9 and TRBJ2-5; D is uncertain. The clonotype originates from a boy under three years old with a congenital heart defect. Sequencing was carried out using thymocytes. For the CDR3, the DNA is TGTGCCAGCAGCTTCGACACCCCCATTGGTGAGACCCAGTACTTC. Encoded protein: CASSFDTPIGETQYF.